This TCR beta chain was sequenced for a study of spatial heterogeneity in lung cancer. Regarding the study as a whole: Compared with follow-up, resection was when ubiquitous expanded tumor TCRs appeared in blood more.

Time point denoted: sample taken at primary tumor resection. The donor population consisted of approximately 70 patients with untreated, early-stage non-small cell lung cancer. Unsorted whole RNA from tumor, nontumor lung or frozen PBMC underwent sequencing. In this sample, this clonotype turned up many times. Its antigen remains unknown. Each TCR cDNA molecule carried a unique molecular identifier. Each CDR3 protein gets one entry after TCRdb re-called the 5' RACE reads with MiXCR. The data show more than 20,000 distinct CDR3 sequences, just under 6% seen once. CDR1 KGHSH and CDR2 LQKENI come from the germline V gene. The CDR3 extends over 14 amino acids. V was trimmed by 4 bases and J by 4 bases, leaving 12 bases between them.

This receptor was taken from a male donor with early-stage non-small cell lung cancer. Sequenced material: PBMCs, taken at surgery. The gene calls are TRBV18 and TRBJ2-3, with D uncertain. The CDR3 coding sequence is TGTGCCAGCTCACTGGGGTACAGCTCAGATACGCAGTATTTT. Amino acid sequence: CASSLGYSSDTQYF.